This TCR beta chain originates from a study of CD8 T cells in ankylosing spondylitis. TCRdb re-called the 5' RACE reads through MiXCR, storing one row per CDR3 protein. The table shows just over 350,000 distinct CDR3 sequences, with about 20% occurring only once. Sample: blood, either unsorted or a sorted T cell fraction (not recorded which). This receptor was obtained from a male donor with ankylosing spondylitis or in good health (not recorded which).

CDR3: CASSLMGQLYEQYF. CDR3 coding DNA: TGTGCCAGCAGCCTAATGGGACAGCTTTACGAGCAGTACTTC. This chain links TRBV13 with TRBJ2-7; 7 nucleotides line up with TRBD1. The CDR3 is 14 amino acids. From germline, CDR1 is PRHDT and CDR2 FYEKMQ (reference sequence). Losses at the gene ends were 5 bases for V and 4 bases for J; bases not matched to a gene: 8.